Presented here are 12 T cell receptor beta chains from one specimen sequenced in a study of blood T cells in healthy people across ages. The second PCR ran roughly 7 to 12 cycles with a sample-barcoded 5' primer and J-beta primers. TCRdb re-analysed the 5' RACE reads in MiXCR, keeping a single row per CDR3 protein. The sample has some 1.1 million distinct CDR3 sequences, under 40% seen once; the top ten hold 13%. Sequenced material: blood. The receptor set was obtained from a young man in good health.

J is TRBJ2-1 and V is TRBV9; TRBD2 aligns across 10 bases. Germline loops: CDR1 SGDLS, CDR2 YYNGEE. CDR3 length: 15 amino acids. Trimming at V came to 7 bases and at J to 8 bases, leaving 12 bases not matched to a gene. The CDR3 coding sequence is TGTGCCAGCTCTCGCGCGAGCGGGGGGGCGGATGAGCAGTTCTTC. This sequence encodes CASSRASGGADEQFF.

The gene calls are TRBV12-5 and TRBJ2-5, with 9 bases identical to TRBD2. With V trimmed by 1 base and J by 5 bases, 5 bases remained unmatched. CDR1 LGHNT and CDR2 FRNRAP come from the germline V gene. This CDR3 has 15 residues. The CDR3 spells CASGLGLADFETQYF. The CDR3 region has the DNA TGTGCTAGTGGTTTGGGACTAGCGGATTTTGAGACCCAGTACTTC.

This clonotype has only a few counts. The V and J genes are TRBV6-5 and TRBJ2-7; 9 positions match TRBD1. V trimming: 2 bases; J trimming: 3 bases; junction bases outside the gene matches: 2. CDR1 MNHEY and CDR2 SVGAGI come from the germline V gene. The length of the CDR3 is 14 residues. This CDR3 is CASSYGTGNYEQYF. The CDR3 DNA reads TGTGCCAGCAGTTACGGGACAGGGAACTACGAGCAGTACTTC.

This clonotype was picked up a small number of times. The genes are TRBV20-1 and TRBJ2-1; the D is unclear. There are 10 residues in the CDR3. V lost 0 bases, J lost 7 bases, and 1 base lay in between. CDR1 and CDR2 from the germline V gene are DFQATT and SNEGSKA (reference sequence). The CDR3: CSARENEQFF. The CDR3 region has the DNA TGCAGTGCTAGAGAGAATGAGCAGTTCTTC.

This rearrangement joins TRBV6-5 to TRBJ1-5; 7 bases fit TRBD1. Germline V gene data show CDR1 as MNHEY and CDR2 as SVGAGI. This CDR3 is built from 18 residues. With V trimmed by 1 base and J by 0 bases, 9 bases remained unmatched. The CDR3: CASSYWDRDTYSNQPQHF. The CDR3 DNA is TGTGCCAGCAGTTACTGGGACAGAGATACCTATAGCAATCAGCCCCAGCATTTT.

About this clonotype: One junction end does not reproduce the germline sequence, and a read error may be involved. V is TRBV28 and J is TRBJ1-4; tentative D call: TRBD1 (6 bases). This CDR3 is built from 16 residues. The V gene's germline CDR1 is MDHEN and CDR2 SYDVKM. The CDR3 bases are TGTGCCAGCATCCGGACAGCGATTCCAACTAATGAAGAACTGTTTTTT. It is translated as CASIRTAIPTNEELFF.

This chain joins TRBV20-1 and TRBJ2-3; 15 bases fit TRBD2. Germline CDR1 and CDR2: DFQATT and SNEGSKA (reference sequence). The CDR3 is made up of 16 amino acids. V lost 3 bases and J lost 7; bases outside the gene matches: 8. The CDR3 nucleotides are TGCAGTGCTAGGGGGGGACTAGCGGGGGGTCCAAATACGCAGTATTTT. The encoded protein is CSARGGLAGGPNTQYF.

The V call is TRBV9, the J call TRBJ1-1; D is perhaps TRBD1 (5 bases). The germline V gene has CDR1 SGDLS and CDR2 YYNGEE. This CDR3 spans 14 amino acids. Trimming removed 0 bases from V and 6 bases from J, with 12 bases in between. DNA for the CDR3: TGTGCCAGCAGCGTAGGTGGGGGGACGGCTGAAGCTTTCTTT. This encodes CASSVGGGTAEAFF. Together with reference TRBV9 and TRBJ1-1, the CDR3 gives the full variable domain: DSGVTQTPKHLITATGQRVTLRCSPRSGDLSVYWYQQSLDQGLQFLIQYYNGEERAKGNILERFSAQQFPDLHSELNLSSLELGDSALYFCASSVGGGTAEAFFGQGTRLTVV.

The table lists this clonotype with many counts. The genes are TRBV25-1 and TRBJ2-1; D is perhaps TRBD2 (5 bases). Trimming took 5 bases from V and 8 from J, leaving 13 bases between them. CDR3 length: 13 amino acids. CDR1 and CDR2 (germline): MGHDK, SYGVNS. CDR3 amino acids: CASSSLAVDEQFF. The CDR3 coding sequence is TGTGCCAGCAGTTCCCTAGCTGTGGATGAGCAGTTCTTC.

The chain couples TRBV20-1 to TRBJ2-1; 9 positions match TRBD2. Trimming cost V 1 base and J 0 bases; bases outside gene matches: 7. CDR3 length equals 17 residues. CDR1 is DFQATT and CDR2 is SNEGSKA in the germline V gene (reference sequence). This CDR3 is CSARVRGGGFSYNEQFF. In DNA, the CDR3 is TGCAGTGCTAGAGTGCGGGGGGGCGGATTCTCCTACAATGAGCAGTTCTTC.

This chain's CDR3 is CASSRRDLEAFF. CDR3 nucleotide sequence: TGTGCCAGCAGCCGGAGGGACCTAGAAGCTTTCTTT. This rearrangement joins TRBV12-3 or TRBV12-4 to TRBJ1-1, with D possibly matching TRBD1 (5 bases). This CDR3 is 12 amino acids long. With 6 bases removed from V and 8 bases from J, the gap between germline ends came to 13 bases.

The J gene is TRBJ2-7, the V gene TRBV27; D uncertain. The CDR3 length is 13 residues. Germline-derived CDR1 and CDR2 are MNHEY and SMNVEV (reference sequence). Trimming removed 6 bases from V and 5 bases from J, with 14 bases in between. The CDR3 nucleotides read TGTGCCAGCAGGAGCGAGAGGCTTCACGAGCAGTACTTC. It encodes CASRSERLHEQYF.